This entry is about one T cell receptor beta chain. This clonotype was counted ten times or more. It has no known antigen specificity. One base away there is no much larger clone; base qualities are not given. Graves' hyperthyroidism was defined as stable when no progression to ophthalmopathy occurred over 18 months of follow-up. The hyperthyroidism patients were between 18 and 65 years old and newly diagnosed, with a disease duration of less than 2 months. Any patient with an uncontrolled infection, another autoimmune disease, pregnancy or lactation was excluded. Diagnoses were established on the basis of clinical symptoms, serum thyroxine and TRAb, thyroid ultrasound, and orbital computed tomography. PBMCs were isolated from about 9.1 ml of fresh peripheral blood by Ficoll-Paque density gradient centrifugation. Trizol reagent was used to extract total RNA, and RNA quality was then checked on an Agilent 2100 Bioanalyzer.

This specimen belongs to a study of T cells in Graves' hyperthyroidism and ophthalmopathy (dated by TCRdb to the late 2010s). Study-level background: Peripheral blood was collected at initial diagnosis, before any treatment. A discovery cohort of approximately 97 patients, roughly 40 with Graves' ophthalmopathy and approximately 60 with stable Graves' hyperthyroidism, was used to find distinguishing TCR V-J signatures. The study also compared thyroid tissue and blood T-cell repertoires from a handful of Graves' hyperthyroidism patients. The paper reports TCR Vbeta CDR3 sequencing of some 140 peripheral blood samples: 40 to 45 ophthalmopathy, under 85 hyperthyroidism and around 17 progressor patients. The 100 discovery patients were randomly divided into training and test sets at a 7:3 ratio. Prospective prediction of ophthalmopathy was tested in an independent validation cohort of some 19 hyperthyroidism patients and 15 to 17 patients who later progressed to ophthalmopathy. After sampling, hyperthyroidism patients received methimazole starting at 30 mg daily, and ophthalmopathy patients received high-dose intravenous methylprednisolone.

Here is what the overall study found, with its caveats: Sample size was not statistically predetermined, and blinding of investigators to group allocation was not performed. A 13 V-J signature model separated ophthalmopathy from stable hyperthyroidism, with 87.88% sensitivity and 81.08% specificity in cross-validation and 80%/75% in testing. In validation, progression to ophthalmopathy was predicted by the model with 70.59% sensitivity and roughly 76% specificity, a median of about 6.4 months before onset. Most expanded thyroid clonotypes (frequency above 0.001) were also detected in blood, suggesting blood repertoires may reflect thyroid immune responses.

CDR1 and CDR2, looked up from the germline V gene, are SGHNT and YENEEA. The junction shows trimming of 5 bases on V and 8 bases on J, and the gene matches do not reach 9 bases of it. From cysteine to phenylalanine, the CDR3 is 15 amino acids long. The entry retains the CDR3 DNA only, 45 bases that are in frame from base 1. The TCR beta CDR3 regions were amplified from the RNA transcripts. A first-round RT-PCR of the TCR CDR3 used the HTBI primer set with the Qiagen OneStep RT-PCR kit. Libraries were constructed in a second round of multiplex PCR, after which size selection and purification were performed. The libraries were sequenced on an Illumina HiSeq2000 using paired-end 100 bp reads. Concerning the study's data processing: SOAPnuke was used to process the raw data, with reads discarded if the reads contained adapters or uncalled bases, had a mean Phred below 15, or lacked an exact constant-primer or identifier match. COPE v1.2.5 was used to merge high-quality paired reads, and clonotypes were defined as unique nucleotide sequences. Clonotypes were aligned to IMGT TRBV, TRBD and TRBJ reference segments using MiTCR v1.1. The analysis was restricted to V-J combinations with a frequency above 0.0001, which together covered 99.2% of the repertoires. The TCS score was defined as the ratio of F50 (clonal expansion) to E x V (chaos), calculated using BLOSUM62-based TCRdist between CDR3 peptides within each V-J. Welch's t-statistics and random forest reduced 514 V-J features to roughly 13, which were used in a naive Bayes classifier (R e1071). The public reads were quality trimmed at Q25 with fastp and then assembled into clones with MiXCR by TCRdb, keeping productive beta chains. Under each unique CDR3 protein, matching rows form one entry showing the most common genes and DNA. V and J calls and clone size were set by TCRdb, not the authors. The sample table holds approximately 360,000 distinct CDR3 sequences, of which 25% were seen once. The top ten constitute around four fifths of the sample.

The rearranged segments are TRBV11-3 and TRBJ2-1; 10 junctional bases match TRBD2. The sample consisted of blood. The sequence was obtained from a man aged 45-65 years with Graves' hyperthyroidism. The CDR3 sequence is CASSISGRAPYEQFF. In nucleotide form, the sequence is TGTGCCAGCAGCATCAGCGGGAGGGCCCCGTATGAGCAGTTCTTC.